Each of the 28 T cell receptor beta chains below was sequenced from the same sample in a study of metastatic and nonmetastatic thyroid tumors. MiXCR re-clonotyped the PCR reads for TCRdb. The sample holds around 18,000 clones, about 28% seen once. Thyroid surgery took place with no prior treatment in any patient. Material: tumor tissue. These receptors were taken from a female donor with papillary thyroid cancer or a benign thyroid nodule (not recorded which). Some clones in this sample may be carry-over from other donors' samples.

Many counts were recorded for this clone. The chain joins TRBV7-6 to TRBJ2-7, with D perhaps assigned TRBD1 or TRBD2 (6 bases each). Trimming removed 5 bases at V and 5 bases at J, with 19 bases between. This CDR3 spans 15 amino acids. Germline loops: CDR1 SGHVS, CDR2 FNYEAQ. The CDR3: CASSRLGGDFNEQYF. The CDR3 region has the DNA TGTGCCAGCAGCCGCTTGGGGGGCGATTTTAACGAGCAGTACTTC.

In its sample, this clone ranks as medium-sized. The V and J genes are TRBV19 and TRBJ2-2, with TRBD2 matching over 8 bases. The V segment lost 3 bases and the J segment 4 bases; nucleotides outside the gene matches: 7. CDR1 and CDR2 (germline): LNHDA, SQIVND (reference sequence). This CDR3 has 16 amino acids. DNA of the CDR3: TGTGCCAGTAGTATGACAGCGGGAGCGGGCACCGGGGAGCTGTTTTTT. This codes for CASSMTAGAGTGELFF. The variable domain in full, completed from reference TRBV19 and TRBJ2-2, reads DGGITQSPKYLFRKEGQNVTLSCEQNLNHDAMYWYRQDPGQGLRLIYYSQIVNDFQKGDIAEGYSVSREKKESFPLTVTSAQKNPTAFYLCASSMTAGAGTGELFFGEGSRLTVL.

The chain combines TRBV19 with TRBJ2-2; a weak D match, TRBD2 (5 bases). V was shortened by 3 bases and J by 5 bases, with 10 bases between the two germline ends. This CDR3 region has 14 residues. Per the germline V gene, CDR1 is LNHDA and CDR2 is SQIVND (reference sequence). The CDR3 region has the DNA TGTGCCAGTAGTATTGGGAGAGGGACCGGGGAGCTGTTTTTT. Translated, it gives CASSIGRGTGELFF.

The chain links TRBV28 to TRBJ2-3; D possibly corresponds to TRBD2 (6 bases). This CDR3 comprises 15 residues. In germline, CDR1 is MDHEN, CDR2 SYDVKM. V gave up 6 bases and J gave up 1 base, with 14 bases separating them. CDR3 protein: CASSGRSGGTDTQYF. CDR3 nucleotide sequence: TGTGCCAGCAGCGGGAGATCTGGGGGCACAGATACGCAGTATTTT.

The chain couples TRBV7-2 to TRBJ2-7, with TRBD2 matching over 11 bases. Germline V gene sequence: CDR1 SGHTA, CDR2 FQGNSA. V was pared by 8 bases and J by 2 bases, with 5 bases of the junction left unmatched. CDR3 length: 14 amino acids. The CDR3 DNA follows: TGTGCCAGCGGGGGGGGACTAGCGGCCTACGAGCAGTACTTC. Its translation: CASGGGLAAYEQYF. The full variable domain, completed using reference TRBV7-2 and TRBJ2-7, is GAGVSQSPSNKVTEKGKDVELRCDPISGHTALYWYRQSLGQGLEFLIYFQGNSAPDKSGLPSDRFSAERTGGSVSTLTIQRTQQEDSAVYLCASGGGLAAYEQYFGPGTRLTVT.

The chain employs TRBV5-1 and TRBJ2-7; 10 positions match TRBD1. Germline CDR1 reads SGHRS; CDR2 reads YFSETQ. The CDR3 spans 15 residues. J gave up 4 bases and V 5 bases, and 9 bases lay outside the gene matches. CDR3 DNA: TGCGCCAGCAGTCCCGGGACAGGGGTTGAGTACGAGCAGTACTTC. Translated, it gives CASSPGTGVEYEQYF.

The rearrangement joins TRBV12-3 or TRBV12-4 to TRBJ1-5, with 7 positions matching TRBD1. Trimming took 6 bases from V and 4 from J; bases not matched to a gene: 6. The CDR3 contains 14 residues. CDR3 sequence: CASRKQGLNQPQHF. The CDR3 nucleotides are TGTGCCAGCAGAAAACAGGGGCTGAATCAGCCCCAGCATTTT.

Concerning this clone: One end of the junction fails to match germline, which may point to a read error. CDR3 in amino acids: CASIEDYNSPLHF. The DNA of the CDR3 is TGTGCCAGCATTGAAGATTATAATTCACCCCTCCACTTT. The rearrangement uses TRBV2 and TRBJ1-6, with D hard to call. The CDR3 extends over 13 amino acids. CDR1 is SNHLY, CDR2 FYNNEI, per germline.

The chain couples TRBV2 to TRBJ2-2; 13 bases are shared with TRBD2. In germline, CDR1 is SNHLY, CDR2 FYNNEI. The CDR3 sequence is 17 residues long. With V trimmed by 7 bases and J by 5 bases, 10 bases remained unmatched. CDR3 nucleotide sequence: TGTGCCAGCAAGTACGGACTAGCGGGAGTTCGGACCGGGGAGCTGTTTTTT. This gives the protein CASKYGLAGVRTGELFF.

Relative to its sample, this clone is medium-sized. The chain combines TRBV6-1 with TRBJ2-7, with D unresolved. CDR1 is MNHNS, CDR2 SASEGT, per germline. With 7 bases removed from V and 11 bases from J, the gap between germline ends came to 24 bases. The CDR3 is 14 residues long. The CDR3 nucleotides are TGTGCCAGCACCCGCACTGACGGATCTCAGTGGGAGTACTTC. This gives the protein CASTRTDGSQWEYF.

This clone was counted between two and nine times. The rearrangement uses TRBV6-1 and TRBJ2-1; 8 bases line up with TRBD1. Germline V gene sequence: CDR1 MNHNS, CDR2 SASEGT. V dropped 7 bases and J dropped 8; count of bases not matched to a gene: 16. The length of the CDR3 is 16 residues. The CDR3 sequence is CASNPQGGGSGDEQFF. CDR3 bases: TGTGCCAGCAACCCACAGGGGGGAGGCTCTGGCGATGAGCAGTTCTTC.

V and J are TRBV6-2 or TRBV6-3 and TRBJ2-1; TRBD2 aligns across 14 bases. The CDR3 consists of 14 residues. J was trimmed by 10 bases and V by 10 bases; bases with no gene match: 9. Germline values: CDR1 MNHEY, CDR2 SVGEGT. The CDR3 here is CATYTGLAGAEQFF. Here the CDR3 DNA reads TGTGCCACCTATACGGGACTAGCGGGAGCCGAGCAGTTCTTC.

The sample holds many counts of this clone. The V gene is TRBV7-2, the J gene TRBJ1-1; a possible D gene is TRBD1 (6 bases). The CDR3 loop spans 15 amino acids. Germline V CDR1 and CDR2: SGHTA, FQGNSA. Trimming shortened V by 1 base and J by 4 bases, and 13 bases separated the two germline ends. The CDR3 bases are TGTGCCAGCAGCTTAGGGTGGGAGGGGGTCACTGAAGCTTTCTTT. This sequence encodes CASSLGWEGVTEAFF.

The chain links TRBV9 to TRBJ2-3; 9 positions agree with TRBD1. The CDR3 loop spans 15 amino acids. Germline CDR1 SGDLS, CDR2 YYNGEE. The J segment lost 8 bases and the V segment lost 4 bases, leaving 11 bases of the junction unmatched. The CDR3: CASSSSGTGFPTQYF. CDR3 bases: TGTGCCAGCAGCTCCTCCGGGACAGGGTTTCCTACGCAGTATTTT.

The CDR3 DNA follows: TGCGCCAGCAGCTACGGACAGGGGAACACTGAAGCTTTCTTT. It specifies CASSYGQGNTEAFF. This chain connects TRBV5-1 to TRBJ1-1, with 8 bases aligning to TRBD1. Losses at the gene ends were 3 bases for V and 1 base for J; bases not matched to a gene: 2. CDR3 length: 14 residues. Germline V gene sequence: CDR1 SGHRS, CDR2 YFSETQ.

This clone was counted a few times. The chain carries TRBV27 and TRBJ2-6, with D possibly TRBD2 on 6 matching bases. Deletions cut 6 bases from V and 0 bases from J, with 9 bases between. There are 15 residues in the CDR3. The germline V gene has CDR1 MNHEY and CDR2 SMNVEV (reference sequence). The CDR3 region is CASSPGGSGANVLTF. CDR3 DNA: TGTGCCAGCAGCCCCGGGGGCTCTGGGGCCAACGTCCTGACTTTC.

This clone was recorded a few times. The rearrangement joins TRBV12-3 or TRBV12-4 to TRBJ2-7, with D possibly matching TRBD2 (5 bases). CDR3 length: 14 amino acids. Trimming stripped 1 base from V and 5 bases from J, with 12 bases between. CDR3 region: CASSLGPGNNEQYF. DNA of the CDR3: TGTGCCAGCAGTTTAGGACCGGGAAATAACGAGCAGTACTTC.

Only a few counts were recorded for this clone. The DNA of the CDR3 is TGTGCCAGCAGTTCTGGCAGACCGGGCCGGCCCCAGTACTTC. Amino acid sequence: CASSSGRPGRPQYF. The chain recombines TRBV27 with TRBJ2-5; no definite D call. This CDR3 contains 14 residues. Trimming left V 4 bases short and J 9 bases short, with 18 bases between. CDR1 and CDR2 from the germline V gene are MNHEY and SMNVEV (reference sequence).

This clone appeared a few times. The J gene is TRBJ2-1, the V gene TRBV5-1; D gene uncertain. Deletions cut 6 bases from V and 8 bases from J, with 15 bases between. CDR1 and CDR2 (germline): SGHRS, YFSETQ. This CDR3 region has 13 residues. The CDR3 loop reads CASIRDHSYEQFF. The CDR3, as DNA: TGCGCCAGCATCAGAGATCATAGCTATGAGCAGTTCTTC.

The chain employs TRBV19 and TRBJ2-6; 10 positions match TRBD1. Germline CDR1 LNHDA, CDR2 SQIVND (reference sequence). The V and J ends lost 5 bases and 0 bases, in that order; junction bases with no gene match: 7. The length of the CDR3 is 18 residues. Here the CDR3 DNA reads TGTGCCAGTAGTTCAACCGGGACAGGGGCCTCTGGGGCCAACGTCCTGACTTTC. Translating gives CASSSTGTGASGANVLTF.

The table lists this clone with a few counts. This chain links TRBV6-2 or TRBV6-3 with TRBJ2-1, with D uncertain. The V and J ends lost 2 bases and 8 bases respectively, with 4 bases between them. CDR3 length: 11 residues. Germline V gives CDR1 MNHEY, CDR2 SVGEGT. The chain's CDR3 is CASSYPDEQFF. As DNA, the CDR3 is TGTGCCAGCAGTTACCCGGATGAGCAGTTCTTC.

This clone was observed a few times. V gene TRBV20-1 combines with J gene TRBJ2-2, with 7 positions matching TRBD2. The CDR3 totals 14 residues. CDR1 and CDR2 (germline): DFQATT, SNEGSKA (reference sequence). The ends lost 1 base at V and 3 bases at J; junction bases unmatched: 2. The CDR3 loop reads CSARVGGDTGELFF. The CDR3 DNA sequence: TGCAGTGCTAGAGTTGGGGGGGACACCGGGGAGCTGTTTTTT.

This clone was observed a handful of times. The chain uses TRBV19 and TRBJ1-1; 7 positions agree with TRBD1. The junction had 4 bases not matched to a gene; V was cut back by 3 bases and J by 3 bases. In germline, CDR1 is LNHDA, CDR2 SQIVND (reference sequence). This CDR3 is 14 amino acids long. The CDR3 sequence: CASSITGVDTEAFF. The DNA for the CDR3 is TGTGCCAGTAGTATTACAGGGGTGGACACTGAAGCTTTCTTT.

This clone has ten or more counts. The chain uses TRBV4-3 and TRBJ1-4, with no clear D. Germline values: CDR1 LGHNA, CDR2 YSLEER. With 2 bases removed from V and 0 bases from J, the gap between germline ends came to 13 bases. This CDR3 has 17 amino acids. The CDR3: CASSQNVGDATNEKLFF. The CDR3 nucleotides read TGCGCCAGCAGCCAAAATGTGGGAGATGCAACTAATGAAAAACTGTTTTTT.

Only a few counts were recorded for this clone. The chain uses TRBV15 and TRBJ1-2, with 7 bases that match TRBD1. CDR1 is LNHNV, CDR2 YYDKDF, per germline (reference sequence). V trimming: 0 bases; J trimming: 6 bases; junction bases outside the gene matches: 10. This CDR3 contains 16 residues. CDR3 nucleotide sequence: TGTGCCACCAGCAGAGATAGAGGAGGGGGCGTGGATGGCTACACCTTC. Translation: CATSRDRGGGVDGYTF.

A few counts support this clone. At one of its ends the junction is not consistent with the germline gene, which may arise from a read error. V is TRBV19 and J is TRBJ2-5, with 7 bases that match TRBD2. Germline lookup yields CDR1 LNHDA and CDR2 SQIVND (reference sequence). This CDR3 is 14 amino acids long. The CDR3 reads CASESHGTTETQYF. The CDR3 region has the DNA TGCGCTTCAGAAAGTCACGGGACTACAGAGACCCAGTACTTC. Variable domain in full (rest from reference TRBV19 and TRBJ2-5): DGGITQSPKYLFRKEGQNVTLSCEQNLNHDAMYWYRQDPGQGLRLIYYSQIVNDFQKGDIAEGYSVSREKKESFPLTVTSAQKNPTAFYLCASESHGTTETQYFGPGTRLLVL.

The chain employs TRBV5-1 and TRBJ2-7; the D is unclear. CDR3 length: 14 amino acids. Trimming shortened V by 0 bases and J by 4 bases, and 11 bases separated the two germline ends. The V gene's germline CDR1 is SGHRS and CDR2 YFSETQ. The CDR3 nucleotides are TGCGCCAGCAGCTTGGGCCTGCTGGGGTACGAGCAGTACTTC. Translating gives CASSLGLLGYEQYF.

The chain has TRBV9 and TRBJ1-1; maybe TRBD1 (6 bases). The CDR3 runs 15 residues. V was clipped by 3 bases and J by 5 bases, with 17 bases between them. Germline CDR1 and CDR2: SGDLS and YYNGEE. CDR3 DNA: TGTGCCAGCAGCGCCCTTGGACAGCCCCTGACTGAAGCTTTCTTT. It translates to CASSALGQPLTEAFF.